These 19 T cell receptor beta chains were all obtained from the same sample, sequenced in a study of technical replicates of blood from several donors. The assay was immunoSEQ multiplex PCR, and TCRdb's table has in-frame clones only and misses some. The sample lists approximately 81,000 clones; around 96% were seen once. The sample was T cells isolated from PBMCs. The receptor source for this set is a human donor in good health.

The CDR3 sequence is CASSYRLSYEQYF. CDR3 in DNA: TGTGCCAGCAGTTACAGACTATCCTACGAGCAGTACTTC. This rearrangement joins TRBV6-6 to TRBJ2-7, with D tentatively TRBD2 (5 bases). The length of the CDR3 is 13 residues. Trimming stripped 2 bases from V and 1 base from J, with 6 bases between. The germline V gene encodes CDR1 MNHNY and CDR2 SVGAGI (reference sequence).

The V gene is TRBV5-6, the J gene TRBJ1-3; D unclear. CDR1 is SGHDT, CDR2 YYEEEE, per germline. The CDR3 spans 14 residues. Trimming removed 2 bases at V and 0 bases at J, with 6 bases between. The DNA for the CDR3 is TGTGCCAGCAGCTTTTCAGGCTCTGGAAACACCATATATTTT. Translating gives CASSFSGSGNTIYF. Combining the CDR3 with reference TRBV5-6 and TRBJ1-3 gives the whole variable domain DAGVTQSPTHLIKTRGQQVTLRCSPKSGHDTVSWYQQALGQGPQFIFQYYEEEERQRGNFPDRFSGHQFPNYSSELNVNALLLGDSALYLCASSFSGSGNTIYFGEGSWLTVV.

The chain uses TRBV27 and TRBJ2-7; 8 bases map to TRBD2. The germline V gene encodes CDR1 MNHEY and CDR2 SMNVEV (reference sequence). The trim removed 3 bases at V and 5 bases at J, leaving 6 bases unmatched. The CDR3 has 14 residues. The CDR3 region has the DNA TGTGCCAGCAGTTTTTCAGCGGGAGAAGACGAGCAGTACTTC. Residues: CASSFSAGEDEQYF.

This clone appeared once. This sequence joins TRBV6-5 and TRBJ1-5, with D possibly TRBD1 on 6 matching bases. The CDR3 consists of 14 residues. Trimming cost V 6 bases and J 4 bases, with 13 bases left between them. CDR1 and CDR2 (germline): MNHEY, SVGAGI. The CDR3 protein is CASRKTGRNQPQHF. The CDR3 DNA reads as TGTGCCAGCAGAAAAACAGGGAGAAATCAGCCCCAGCATTTT.

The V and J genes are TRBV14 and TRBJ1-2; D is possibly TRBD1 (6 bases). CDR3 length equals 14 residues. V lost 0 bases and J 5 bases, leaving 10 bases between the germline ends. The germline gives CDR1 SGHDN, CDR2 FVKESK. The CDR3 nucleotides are TGTGCCAGCAGCCAAGAACAGGGAAGATATGGCTACACCTTC. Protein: CASSQEQGRYGYTF. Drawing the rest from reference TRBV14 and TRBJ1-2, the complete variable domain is EAGVTQFPSHSVIEKGQTVTLRCDPISGHDNLYWYRRVMGKEIKFLLHFVKESKQDESGMPNNRFLAERTGGTYSTLKVQPAELEDSGVYFCASSQEQGRYGYTFGSGTRLTVV.

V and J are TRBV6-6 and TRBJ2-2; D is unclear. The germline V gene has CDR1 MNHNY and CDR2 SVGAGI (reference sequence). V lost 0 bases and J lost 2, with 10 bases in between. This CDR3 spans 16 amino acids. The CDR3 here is CASSYSPGPNTGELFF. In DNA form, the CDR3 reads TGTGCCAGCAGTTACTCTCCCGGTCCCAACACCGGGGAGCTGTTTTTT.

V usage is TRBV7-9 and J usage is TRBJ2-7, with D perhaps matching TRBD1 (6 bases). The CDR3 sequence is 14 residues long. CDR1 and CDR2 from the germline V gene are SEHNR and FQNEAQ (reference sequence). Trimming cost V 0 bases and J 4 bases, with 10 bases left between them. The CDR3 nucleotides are TGTGCCAGCAGCTTAGCGGGAGACAGGTACGAGCAGTACTTC. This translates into CASSLAGDRYEQYF.

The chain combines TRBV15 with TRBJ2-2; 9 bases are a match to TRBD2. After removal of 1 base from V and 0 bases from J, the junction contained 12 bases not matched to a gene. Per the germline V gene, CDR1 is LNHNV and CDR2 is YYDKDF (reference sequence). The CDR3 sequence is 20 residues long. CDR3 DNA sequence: TGTGCCACCAGCAGAGTTCGACTAGCGGAAATACTCGCGAACACCGGGGAGCTGTTTTTT. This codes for CATSRVRLAEILANTGELFF.

The CDR3 DNA sequence: TGTGCCAGCAGGTCAGGGTTTACTGAATCTTATAGCAATCAGCCCCAGCATTTT. It codes for CASRSGFTESYSNQPQHF. This chain uses TRBV27 with TRBJ1-5; maybe TRBD1 (5 bases). The CDR3 length is 18 residues. Per germline, CDR1 MNHEY and CDR2 SMNVEV (reference sequence). Trimming pared 6 bases from V and 0 bases from J, leaving 21 bases between.

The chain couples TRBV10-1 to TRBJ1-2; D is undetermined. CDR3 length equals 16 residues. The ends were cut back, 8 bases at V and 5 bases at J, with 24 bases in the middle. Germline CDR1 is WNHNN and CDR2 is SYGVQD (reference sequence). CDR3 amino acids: CASSGTLQDGGYGYTF. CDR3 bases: TGCGCCAGCTCGGGAACCTTGCAAGACGGAGGGTATGGCTACACCTTC.

DNA of the CDR3: TGTGCCAGCAGTGACGGACTAGCGGGGGTCTCCTACAATGAGCAGTTCTTC. It codes for CASSDGLAGVSYNEQFF. The rearrangement links TRBV25-1 to TRBJ2-1, with 13 bases matching TRBD2. V lost 3 bases and J lost 0; bases outside the gene matches: 2. From germline, CDR1 is MGHDK and CDR2 SYGVNS. This CDR3 has 17 amino acids.

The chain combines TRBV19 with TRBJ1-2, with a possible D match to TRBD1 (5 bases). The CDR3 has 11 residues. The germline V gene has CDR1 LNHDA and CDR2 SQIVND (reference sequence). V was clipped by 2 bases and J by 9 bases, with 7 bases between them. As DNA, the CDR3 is TGTGCCAGTAGTATACGACAGAGCTACACCTTC. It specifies CASSIRQSYTF.

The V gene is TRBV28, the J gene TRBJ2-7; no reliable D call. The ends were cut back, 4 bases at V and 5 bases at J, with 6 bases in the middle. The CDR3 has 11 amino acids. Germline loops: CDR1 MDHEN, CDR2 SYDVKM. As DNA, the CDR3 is TGTGCCAGCAGTTCATTAGACGAGCAGTACTTC. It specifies CASSSLDEQYF. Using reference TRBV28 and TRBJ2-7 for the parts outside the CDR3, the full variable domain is DVKVTQSSRYLVKRTGEKVFLECVQDMDHENMFWYRQDPGLGLRLIYFSYDVKMKEKGDIPEGYSVSREKKERFSLILESASTNQTSMYLCASSSLDEQYFGPGTRLTVT.

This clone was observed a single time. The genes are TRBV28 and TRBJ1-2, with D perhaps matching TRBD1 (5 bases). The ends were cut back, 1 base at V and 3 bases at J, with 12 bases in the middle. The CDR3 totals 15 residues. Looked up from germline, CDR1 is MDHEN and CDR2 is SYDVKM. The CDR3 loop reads CASSLSRRQHYGYTF. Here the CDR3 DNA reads TGTGCCAGCAGTTTATCACGTCGACAGCACTATGGCTACACCTTC.

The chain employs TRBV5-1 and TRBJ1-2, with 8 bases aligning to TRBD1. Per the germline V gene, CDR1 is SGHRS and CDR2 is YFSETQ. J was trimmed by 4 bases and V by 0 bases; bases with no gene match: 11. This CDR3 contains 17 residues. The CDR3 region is CASSLGLGGTGLYGYTF. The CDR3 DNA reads TGCGCCAGCAGCTTGGGGCTTGGCGGGACAGGCCTCTATGGCTACACCTTC.

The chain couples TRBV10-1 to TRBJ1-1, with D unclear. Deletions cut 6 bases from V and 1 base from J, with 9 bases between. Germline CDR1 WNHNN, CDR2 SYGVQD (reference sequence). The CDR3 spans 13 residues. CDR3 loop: CASRVQRNTEAFF. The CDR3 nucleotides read TGCGCCAGCAGAGTACAGAGGAACACTGAAGCTTTCTTT.

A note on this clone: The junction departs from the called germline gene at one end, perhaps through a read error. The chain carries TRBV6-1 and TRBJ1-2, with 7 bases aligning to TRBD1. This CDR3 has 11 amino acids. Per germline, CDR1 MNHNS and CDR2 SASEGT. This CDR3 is CASSDQTGLGF. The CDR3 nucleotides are TGTGCCAGCAGTGACCAGACAGGGCTCGGCTTC.

The CDR3 DNA follows: TGTGCCAGCAGTGAAGCTGGGGGCCTCCTATATCAGCCCCAGCATTTT. It specifies CASSEAGGLLYQPQHF. The chain has TRBV6-1 and TRBJ1-5, with a weak D call TRBD1 (6 bases). The CDR3 length is 16 residues. The V and J ends lost 0 bases and 5 bases respectively, with 14 bases between them. CDR1 MNHNS and CDR2 SASEGT come from the germline V gene.

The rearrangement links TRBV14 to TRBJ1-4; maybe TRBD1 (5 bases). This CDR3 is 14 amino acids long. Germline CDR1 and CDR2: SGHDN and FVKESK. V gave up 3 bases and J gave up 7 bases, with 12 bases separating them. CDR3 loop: CASSQRQGGEKLFF. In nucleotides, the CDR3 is TGTGCCAGCAGCCAGCGGCAGGGAGGTGAAAAACTGTTTTTT. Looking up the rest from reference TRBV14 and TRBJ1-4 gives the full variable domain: EAGVTQFPSHSVIEKGQTVTLRCDPISGHDNLYWYRRVMGKEIKFLLHFVKESKQDESGMPNNRFLAERTGGTYSTLKVQPAELEDSGVYFCASSQRQGGEKLFFGSGTQLSVL.